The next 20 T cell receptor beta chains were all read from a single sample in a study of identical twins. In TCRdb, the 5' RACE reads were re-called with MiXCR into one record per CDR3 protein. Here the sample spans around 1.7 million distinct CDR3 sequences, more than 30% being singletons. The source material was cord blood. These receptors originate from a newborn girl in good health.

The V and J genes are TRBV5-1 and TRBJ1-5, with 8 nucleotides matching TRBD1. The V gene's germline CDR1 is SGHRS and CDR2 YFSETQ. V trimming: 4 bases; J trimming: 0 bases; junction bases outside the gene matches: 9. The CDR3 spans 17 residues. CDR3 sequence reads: CASSVGTGGNSNQPQHF. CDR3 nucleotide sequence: TGCGCCAGCAGCGTTGGGACAGGCGGGAATAGCAATCAGCCCCAGCATTTT.

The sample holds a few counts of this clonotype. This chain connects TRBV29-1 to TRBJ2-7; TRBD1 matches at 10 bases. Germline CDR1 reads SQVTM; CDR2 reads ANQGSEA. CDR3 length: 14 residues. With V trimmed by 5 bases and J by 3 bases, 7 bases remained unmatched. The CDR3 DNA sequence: TGCAGCGTTTGGGGGGACAGGGGCGACTACGAGCAGTACTTC. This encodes CSVWGDRGDYEQYF.

CDR3 sequence: CASSDRGSYNSPLHF. The CDR3 DNA follows: TGTGCCAGCAGTGACAGGGGCTCCTATAATTCACCCCTCCACTTT. The chain combines TRBV2 with TRBJ1-6; a possible D gene is TRBD1 (6 bases). The CDR3 length is 15 residues. The V gene's germline CDR1 is SNHLY and CDR2 FYNNEI. V gave up 3 bases and J gave up 0 bases, with 6 bases separating them. The full variable domain, its missing parts supplied by reference TRBV2 and TRBJ1-6, is EPEVTQTPSHQVTQMGQEVILRCVPISNHLYFYWYRQILGQKVEFLVSFYNNEISEKSEIFDDQFSVERPDGSNFTLKIRSTKLEDSAMYFCASSDRGSYNSPLHFGNGTRLTVT.

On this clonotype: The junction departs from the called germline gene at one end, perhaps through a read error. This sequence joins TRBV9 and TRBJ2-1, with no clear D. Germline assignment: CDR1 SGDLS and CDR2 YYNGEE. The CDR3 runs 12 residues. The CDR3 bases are TGTGCCAGCAGCGTAGCCCGGAATGAGCGGTTCTTC. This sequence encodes CASSVARNERFF.

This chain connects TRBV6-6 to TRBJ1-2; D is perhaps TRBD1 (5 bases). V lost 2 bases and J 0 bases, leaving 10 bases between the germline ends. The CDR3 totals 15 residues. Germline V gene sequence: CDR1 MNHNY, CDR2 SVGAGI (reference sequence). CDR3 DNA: TGTGCCAGCAGTTACGACGTCAGGGCTAACTATGGCTACACCTTC. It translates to CASSYDVRANYGYTF.

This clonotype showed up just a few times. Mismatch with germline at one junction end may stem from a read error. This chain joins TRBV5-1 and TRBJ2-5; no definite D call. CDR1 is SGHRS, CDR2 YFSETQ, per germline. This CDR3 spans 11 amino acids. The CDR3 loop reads CSSSLAETQYF. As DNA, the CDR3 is TGCTCCAGCAGCTTGGCGGAGACCCAGTACTTC.

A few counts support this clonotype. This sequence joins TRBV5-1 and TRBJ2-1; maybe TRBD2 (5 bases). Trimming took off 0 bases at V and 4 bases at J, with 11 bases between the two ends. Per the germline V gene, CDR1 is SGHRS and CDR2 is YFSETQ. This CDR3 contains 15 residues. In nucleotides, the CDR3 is TGCGCCAGCAGCTTGGGAGCGGCCCTGTACAATGAGCAGTTCTTC. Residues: CASSLGAALYNEQFF.

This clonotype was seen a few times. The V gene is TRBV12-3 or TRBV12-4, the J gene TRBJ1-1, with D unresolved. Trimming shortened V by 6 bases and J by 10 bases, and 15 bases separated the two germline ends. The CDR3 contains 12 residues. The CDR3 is CASSRDRVSAFF. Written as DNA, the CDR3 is TGTGCCAGCAGCCGTGACCGGGTCTCAGCTTTCTTT.

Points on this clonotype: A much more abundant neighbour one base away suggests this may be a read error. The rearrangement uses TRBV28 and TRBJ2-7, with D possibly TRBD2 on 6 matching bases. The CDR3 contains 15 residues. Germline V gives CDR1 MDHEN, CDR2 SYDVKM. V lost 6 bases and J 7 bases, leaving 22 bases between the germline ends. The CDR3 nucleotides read TGTGCCAGCAGGCCCGGCGGGGTTTTGGAAAATGAGCAGTACTTC. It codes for CASRPGGVLENEQYF. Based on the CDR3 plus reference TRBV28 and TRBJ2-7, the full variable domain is DVKVTQSSRYLVKRTGEKVFLECVQDMDHENMFWYRQDPGLGLRLIYFSYDVKMKEKGDIPEGYSVSREKKERFSLILESASTNQTSMYLCASRPGGVLENEQYFGPGTRLTVT.

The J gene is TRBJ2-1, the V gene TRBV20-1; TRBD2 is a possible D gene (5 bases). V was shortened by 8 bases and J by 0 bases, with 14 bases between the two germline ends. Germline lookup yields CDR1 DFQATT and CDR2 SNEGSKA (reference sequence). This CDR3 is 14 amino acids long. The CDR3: CSTPTRGSYNEQFF. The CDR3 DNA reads TGCAGTACCCCAACTAGAGGCTCCTACAATGAGCAGTTCTTC.

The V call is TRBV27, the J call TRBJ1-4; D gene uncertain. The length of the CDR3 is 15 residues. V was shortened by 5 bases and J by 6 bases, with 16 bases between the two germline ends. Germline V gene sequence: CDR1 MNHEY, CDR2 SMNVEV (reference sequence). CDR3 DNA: TGTGCCAGCAGTCGCCCCCAGAGCGGCGATGAAAAACTGTTTTTT. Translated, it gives CASSRPQSGDEKLFF.

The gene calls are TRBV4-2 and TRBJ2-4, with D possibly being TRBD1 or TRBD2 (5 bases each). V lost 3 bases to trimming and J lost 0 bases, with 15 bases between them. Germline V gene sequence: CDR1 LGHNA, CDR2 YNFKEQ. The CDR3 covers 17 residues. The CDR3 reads CASSQDPGTVAKNIQYF. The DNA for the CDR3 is TGTGCCAGCAGCCAGGACCCTGGGACGGTAGCCAAAAACATTCAGTACTTC.

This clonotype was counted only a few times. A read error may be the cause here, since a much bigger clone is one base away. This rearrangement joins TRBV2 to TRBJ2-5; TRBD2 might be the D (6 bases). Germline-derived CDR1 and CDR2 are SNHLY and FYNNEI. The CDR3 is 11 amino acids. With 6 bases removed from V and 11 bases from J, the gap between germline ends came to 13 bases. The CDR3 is CASRDYNEQYF. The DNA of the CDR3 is TGTGCCAGCAGGGACTACAATGAGCAGTACTTC.

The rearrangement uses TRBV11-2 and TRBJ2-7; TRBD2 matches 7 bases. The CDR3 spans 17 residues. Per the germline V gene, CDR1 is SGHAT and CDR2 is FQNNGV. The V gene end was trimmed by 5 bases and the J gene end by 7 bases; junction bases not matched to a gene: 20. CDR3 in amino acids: CASSGGVLANSYNEQYF. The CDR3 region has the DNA TGTGCCAGCAGCGGGGGGGTACTAGCGAACTCCTACAATGAGCAGTACTTC.

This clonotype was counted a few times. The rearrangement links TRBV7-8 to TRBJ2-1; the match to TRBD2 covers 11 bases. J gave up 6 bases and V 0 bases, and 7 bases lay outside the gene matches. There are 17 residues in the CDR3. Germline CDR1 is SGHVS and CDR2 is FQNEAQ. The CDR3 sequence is CASSLAAGTSGFNEQFF. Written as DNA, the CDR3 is TGTGCCAGCAGCTTAGCCGCCGGGACTAGCGGATTCAATGAGCAGTTCTTC.

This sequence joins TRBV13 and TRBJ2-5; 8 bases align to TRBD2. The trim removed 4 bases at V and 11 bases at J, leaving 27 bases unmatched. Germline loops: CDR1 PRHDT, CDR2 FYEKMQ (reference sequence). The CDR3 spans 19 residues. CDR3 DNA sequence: TGTGCCAGCAGCTCTCTTTCGAGTCCCAGCGGGGGCTCCTACAATGAGCAGTACTTC. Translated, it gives CASSSLSSPSGGSYNEQYF.

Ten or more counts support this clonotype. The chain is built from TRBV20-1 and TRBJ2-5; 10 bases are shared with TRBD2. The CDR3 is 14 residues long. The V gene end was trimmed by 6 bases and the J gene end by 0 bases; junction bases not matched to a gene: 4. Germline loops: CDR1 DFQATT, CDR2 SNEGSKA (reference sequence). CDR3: CSAELAGYQETQYF. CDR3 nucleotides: TGCAGTGCAGAACTAGCGGGGTACCAAGAGACCCAGTACTTC.

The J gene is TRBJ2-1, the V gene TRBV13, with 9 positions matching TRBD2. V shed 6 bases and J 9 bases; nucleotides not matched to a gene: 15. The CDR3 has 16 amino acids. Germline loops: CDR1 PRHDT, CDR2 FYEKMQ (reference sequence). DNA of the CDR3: TGTGCCAGCAGTTCGGCCGGGACTAGCTACGGGGGTGAGCAGTTCTTC. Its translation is CASSSAGTSYGGEQFF.

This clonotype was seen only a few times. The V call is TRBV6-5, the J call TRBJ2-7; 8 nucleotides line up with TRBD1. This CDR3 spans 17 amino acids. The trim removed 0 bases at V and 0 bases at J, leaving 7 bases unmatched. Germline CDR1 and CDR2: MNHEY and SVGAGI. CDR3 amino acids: CASSYSTGTGSSYEQYF. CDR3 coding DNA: TGTGCCAGCAGTTACTCGACGGGGACAGGTAGCTCCTACGAGCAGTACTTC.

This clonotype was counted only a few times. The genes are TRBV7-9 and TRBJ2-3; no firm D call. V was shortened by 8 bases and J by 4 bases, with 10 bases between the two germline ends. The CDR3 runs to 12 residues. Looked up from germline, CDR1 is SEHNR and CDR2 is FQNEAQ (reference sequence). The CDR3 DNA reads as TGTGCCAGCCACCACGAGGCAGATACGCAGTATTTT. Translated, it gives CASHHEADTQYF.